These T cell receptor beta chains were read from a single sample in a study of T-cell reconstitution after alpha-beta-depleted transplantation in children. TCRdb analysed the PCR reads with MiXCR anew, one entry per CDR3 protein. This sample yields about 580,000 distinct CDR3 sequences, of which more than 20% are seen a single time; around 14% belongs to the top ten. Sample: PBMCs, mostly from graft donor cells, taken 360 days after TCRalphabeta/CD19-depleted stem cell transplant. The origin of the receptors is a boy in the first two years of life who had a stem cell transplant for acute myeloid leukemia, so the T cells may come from the graft donor. Both conserved end residues are part of each CDR3. D genes are given only for firm matches. Clone size is given for some rows only: seen once, a few or many times, or a class if the clone is expanded.

d_gene	v_gene	abundance	j_gene	CDR3aa	CDR3nt
-	TRBV4-3	-	TRBJ2-5	CASSQANRQETQYF	TGCGCCAGCAGCCAGGCCAATAGACAAGAGACCCAGTACTTC
TRBD1	TRBV12-3/TRBV12-4	few	TRBJ2-3	CASRPGQASTDTQYF	TGTGCCAGCAGGCCTGGACAGGCCAGCACAGATACGCAGTATTTT
TRBD2	TRBV7-2	many	TRBJ2-7	CASSSGLAGDEQYF	TGTGCCAGCAGCTCGGGACTAGCGGGGGACGAGCAGTACTTC
TRBD1	TRBV5-1	many	TRBJ2-3	CASSSRQGIDTQYF	TGCGCCAGCAGCTCCCGACAGGGGATAGATACGCAGTATTTT
TRBD1	TRBV10-3	-	TRBJ2-7	CAISESTRQGALYEQYF	TGTGCCATCAGTGAGTCGACTCGGCAGGGGGCCCTCTACGAGCAGTACTTC
-	TRBV2	-	TRBJ2-5	CASRLLVGVATQYF	TGTGCCAGCAGGCTACTAGTCGGGGTTGCGACCCAGTACTTC
-	TRBV24-1	-	TRBJ2-5	CATSGTGHQQATQYF	TGTGCCACCAGTGGGACGGGACACCAGCAAGCGACCCAGTACTTC
-	TRBV11-1	-	TRBJ2-7	CASSLFATSYEQYF	TGTGCCAGCAGCTTATTTGCTACCTCCTACGAGCAGTACTTC
-	TRBV11-1	many	TRBJ2-1	CASSSRTANEQFF	TGTGCCAGCAGCTCACGGACAGCAAATGAGCAGTTCTTC
-	TRBV20-1	many	TRBJ1-2	CSARGPTARFYGYTF	TGCAGTGCTAGAGGTCCGACAGCGAGGTTCTATGGCTACACCTTC
-	TRBV12-3/TRBV12-4	few	TRBJ1-5	CASSLRGRGNQPQHF	TGTGCCAGCAGTTTAAGGGGCAGGGGCAATCAGCCCCAGCATTTT
-	TRBV6-5	-	TRBJ1-2	CASSYSSTFNYGYTF	TGTGCCAGCAGTTACTCCTCTACGTTTAACTATGGCTACACCTTC